This TCR beta chain was retrieved from a study of tumor-infiltrating lymphocytes in primary liver carcinoma. Study observations and caveats: Tumor-blood pairs (like tumor-adjacent pairs) overlapped less than tumor region pairs did.

The input was approximately 500 ng total RNA; TCR beta cDNA was made from it with a constant-region primer. TCR beta libraries came from three nested multiplex PCR rounds using slightly modified ARM-PCR. With TRBV1-TRBV30 forward primers and a C-beta reverse primer, the first two PCR rounds were run for approximately 10 cycles each. TCRdb itself ran the multiplex PCR reads through MiXCR, one entry per CDR3 protein. Counted here are approximately 30,000 distinct CDR3 sequences, approximately 71% occurring once; the ten biggest clones make up about 30%. With respect to this clonotype: The antigen is unknown. The junction shows a germline mismatch at one end, possibly a read error.

It was from about 21-30 mg of unsorted bulk tissue that RNA and DNA were co-extracted. Looked up from germline, CDR1 is SGHVS and CDR2 is FQNEAQ. The CDR3 runs 14 residues. Sequencing was done on a sample of liver tumor tissue from sampling region 3. Subset in this sample: tumor region T3, left-lateral pole. This chain joins TRBV7-8 and TRBJ2-7; tentative D call: TRBD2 (6 bases). This receptor was identified in a woman in her twenties or thirties with primary liver carcinoma and hepatitis B virus infection. The CDR3 DNA sequence: TGTGCCAGTAGCTTAGAGCGGGTATCCTACGAGCAGTACTTC. Its protein is CASSLERVSYEQYF.